The present entry profiles one T cell receptor beta chain with its context. Trimming left V 4 bases short and J 5 bases short, with 9 bases between. This CDR3 has 13 amino acids. CDR1 is SQVTM and CDR2 is ANQGSEA in the germline V gene. This sample was taken from a study of blood T cell repertoires in COVID-19. Study-level information: Acute and convalescent COVID-19 samples came from the United States, Italy and Spain. PBMCs, B-cell-depleted T cells, or T cells were the source of the cDNA or gDNA that made up the material.

Measured with immunoSEQ multiplex PCR; TCRdb has only the in-frame clones, and not every one. The profile shows fewer than 100,000 clones, over 75% of them singletons. The sample comprised peripheral blood. This TCR derives from a man in his sixties with acute or convalescent COVID-19. The V and J genes are TRBV29-1 and TRBJ1-6, with D possibly matching TRBD1 (6 bases). This chain's CDR3 is CSVGTGNNSPLHF. The CDR3 nucleotides are TGCAGCGTTGGTACAGGGAATAATTCACCCCTCCACTTT.